Listed here is a single T cell receptor (beta chain). Its antigen is undetermined. Trimming took off 0 bases at V and 0 bases at J, with 20 bases between the two ends. The CDR3 length is 19 residues. Germline V gene sequence: CDR1 SGHTA, CDR2 FQGTGA. The table came from immunoSEQ multiplex PCR; TCRdb's copy has only in-frame clones and leaves some out. This table has approximately 140,000 clones, around 90% appearing once. These data come from a study of T cell responses to AZD1222 COVID-19 vaccine. On the study more broadly: Second-dose recipients at about 4 or about 12 weeks were treated as one pooled group.

Overall study results and limits: The study identified only five to seven AZD1222 recipients as seropositive at baseline. Within unmutated variant regions lay the reported targets of nearly half of spike-specific TCRs.

The chain combines TRBV7-3 with TRBJ2-5; maybe TRBD2 (6 bases). The sample was peripheral blood, taken on day 0 of AZD1222 vaccination. The source of this sequence is an adult in good health. Here the CDR3 DNA reads TGTGCCAGCAGCTTAACGTTCCAGGAGGGCGCAGAGGACCAAGAGACCCAGTACTTC. Protein product: CASSLTFQEGAEDQETQYF.